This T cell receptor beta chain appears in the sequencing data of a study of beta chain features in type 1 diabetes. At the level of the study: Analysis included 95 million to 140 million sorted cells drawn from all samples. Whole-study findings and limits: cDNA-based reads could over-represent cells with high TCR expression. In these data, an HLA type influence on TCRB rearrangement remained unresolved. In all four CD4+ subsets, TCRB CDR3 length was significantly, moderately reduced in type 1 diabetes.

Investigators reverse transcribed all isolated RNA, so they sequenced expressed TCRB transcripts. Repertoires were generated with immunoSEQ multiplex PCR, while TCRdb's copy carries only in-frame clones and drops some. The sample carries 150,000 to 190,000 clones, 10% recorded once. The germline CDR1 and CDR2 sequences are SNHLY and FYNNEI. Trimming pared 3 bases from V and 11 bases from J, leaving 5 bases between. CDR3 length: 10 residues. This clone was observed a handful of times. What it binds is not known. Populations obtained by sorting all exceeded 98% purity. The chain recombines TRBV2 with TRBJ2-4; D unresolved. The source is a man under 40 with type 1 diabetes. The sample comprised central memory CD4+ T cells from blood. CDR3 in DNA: TGTGCCAGCAGTGAGGGCGTTCAGTACTTC. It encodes CASSEGVQYF.